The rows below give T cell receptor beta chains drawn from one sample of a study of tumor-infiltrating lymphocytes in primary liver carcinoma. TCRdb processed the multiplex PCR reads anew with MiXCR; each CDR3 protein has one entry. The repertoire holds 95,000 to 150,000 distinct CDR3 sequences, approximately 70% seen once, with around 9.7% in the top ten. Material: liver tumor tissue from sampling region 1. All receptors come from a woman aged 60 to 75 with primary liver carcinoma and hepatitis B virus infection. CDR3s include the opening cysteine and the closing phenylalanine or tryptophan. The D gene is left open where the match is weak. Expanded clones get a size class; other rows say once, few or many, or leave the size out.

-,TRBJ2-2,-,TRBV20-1,TGCAGTGCTAGCAGGGGTTGGAACACCGGGGAGCTGTTTTTT,CSASRGWNTGELFF
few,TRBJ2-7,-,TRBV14,TGTGCCAGCAGCCAAGATCTGAACAGCCCTCGGCAGTACTTC,CASSQDLNSPRQYF
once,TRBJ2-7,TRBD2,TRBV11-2,TGTGCCAGCAGCTTAGGACTTCTAGCGGGGTACGAGCAATACTTC,CASSLGLLAGYEQYF
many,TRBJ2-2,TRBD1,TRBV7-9,TGTGCCAGCAGCTTAGAGGGACAGGGCTCCGGGGAGCTGTTTTTT,CASSLEGQGSGELFF
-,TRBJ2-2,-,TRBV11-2,TGTGCCAGCAGTCAGGACGACAGCCCCATCGGGGAGCTGTTTTTT,CASSQDDSPIGELFF
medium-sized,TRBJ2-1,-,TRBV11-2,TGTGCCAGCAGCTTAGATCTGACGGGTGGGGGCGATGAGCAGTTCTTC,CASSLDLTGGGDEQFF
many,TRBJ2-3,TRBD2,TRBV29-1,TGCAGCGTTGCGGCGGGGGGGCAGTATTTT,CSVAAGGQYF
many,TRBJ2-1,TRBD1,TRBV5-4,TGTGCCAGCAGCTCACAGGGGGCAAACCCCCGCCAGTTCTTC,CASSSQGANPRQFF
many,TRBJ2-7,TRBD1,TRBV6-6,TGTGCCAGCAGTTACTCGGGGACAGCGTTCCACGAGCAGTACTTC,CASSYSGTAFHEQYF
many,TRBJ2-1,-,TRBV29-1,TGCAGCTCTTATATTCCCTCTAAAAAGAGTTCCTACAATGAGCAGTTCTTC,CSSYIPSKKSSYNEQFF
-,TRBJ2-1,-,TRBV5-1,TGCGCCAGCAGCTTGGCCCTGGACAATTTCTACAATGAGCAGTTCTTC,CASSLALDNFYNEQFF
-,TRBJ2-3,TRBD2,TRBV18,TGTGCCAGCTCACCAGGGACTAGCGGAACCGAGTATTTT,CASSPGTSGTEYF
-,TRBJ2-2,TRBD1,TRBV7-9,TGTGCCAGCAGCTCCGACAGGGGAGGTGAAACCGGGGAGCTGTTTTTT,CASSSDRGGETGELFF
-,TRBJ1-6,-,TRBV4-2,TGTGCTAGCAGCCCATCCCGGACAGAGGCTAATTCACCCCTCCACTTT,CASSPSRTEANSPLHF
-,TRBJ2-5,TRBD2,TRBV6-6,TGTGCCAGCATTAAGACTAGCGGGGAAGAGACCCAGTACTTC,CASIKTSGEETQYF
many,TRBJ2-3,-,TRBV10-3,TGTGCCATCAGTGAGTCGGTGGGAATCGGCACAGATACGCAGTATTTT,CAISESVGIGTDTQYF
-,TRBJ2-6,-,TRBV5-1,TGCGCCAGCAGCTCGACCTCAGGGGTAGCCAACGTCCTGACTTTC,CASSSTSGVANVLTF